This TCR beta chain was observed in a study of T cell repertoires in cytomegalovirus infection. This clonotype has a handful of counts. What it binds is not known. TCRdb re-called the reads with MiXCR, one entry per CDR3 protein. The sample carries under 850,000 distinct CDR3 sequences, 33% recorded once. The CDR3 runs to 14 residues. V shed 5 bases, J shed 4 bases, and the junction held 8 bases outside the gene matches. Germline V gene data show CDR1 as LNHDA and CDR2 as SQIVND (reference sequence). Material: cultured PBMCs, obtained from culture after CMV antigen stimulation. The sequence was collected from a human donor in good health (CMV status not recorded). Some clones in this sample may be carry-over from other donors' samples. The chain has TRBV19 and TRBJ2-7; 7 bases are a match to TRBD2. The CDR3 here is CASSARGSAYEQYF. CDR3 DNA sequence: TGTGCCAGTAGTGCCCGCGGGAGCGCGTACGAGCAGTACTTC.